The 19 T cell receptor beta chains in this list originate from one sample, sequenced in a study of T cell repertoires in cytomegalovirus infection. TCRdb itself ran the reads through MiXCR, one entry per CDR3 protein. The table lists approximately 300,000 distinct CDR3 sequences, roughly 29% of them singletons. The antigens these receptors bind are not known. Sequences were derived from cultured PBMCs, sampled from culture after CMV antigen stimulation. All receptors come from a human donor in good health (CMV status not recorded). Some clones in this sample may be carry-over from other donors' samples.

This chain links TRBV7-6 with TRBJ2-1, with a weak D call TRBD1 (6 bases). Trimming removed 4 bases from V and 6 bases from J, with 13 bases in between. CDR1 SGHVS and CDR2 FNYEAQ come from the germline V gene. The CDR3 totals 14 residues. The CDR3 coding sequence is TGTGCCAGCAGCTCGGTGGCCAGGGGCAATGAGCAGTTCTTC. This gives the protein CASSSVARGNEQFF.

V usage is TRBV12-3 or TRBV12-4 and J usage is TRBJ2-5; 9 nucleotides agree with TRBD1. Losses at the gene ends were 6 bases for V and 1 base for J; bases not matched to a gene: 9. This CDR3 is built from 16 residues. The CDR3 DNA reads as TGTGCCAGCAGCCTCTCCGGGACAGGGTTCCAAGAGACCCAGTACTTC. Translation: CASSLSGTGFQETQYF.

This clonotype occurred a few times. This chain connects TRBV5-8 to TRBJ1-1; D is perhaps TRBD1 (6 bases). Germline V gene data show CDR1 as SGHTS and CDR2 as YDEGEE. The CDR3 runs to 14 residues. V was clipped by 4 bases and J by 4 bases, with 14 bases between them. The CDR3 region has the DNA TGTGCCAGCAGCACAGGGTATTTTAGCACTGAAGCTTTCTTT. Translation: CASSTGYFSTEAFF.

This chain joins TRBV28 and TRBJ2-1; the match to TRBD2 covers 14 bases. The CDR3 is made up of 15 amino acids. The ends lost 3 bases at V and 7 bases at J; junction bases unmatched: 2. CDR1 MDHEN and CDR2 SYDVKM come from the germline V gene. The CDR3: CASSFGTSGSNEQFF. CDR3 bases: TGTGCCAGCAGTTTCGGGACTAGCGGGAGTAATGAGCAGTTCTTC. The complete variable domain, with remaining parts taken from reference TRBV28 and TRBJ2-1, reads DVKVTQSSRYLVKRTGEKVFLECVQDMDHENMFWYRQDPGLGLRLIYFSYDVKMKEKGDIPEGYSVSREKKERFSLILESASTNQTSMYLCASSFGTSGSNEQFFGPGTRLTVL.

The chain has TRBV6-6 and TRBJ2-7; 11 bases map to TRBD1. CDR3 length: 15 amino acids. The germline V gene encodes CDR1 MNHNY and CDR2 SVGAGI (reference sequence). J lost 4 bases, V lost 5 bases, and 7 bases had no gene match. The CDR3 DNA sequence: TGTGCCAGCAGTCACGGACAGGGGGCGGTGTACGAGCAGTACTTC. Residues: CASSHGQGAVYEQYF.

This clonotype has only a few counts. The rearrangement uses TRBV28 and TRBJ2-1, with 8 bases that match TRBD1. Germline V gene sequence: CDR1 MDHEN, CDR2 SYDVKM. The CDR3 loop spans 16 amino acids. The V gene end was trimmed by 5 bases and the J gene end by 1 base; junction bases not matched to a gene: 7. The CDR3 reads CASSTRGRGSYNEQFF. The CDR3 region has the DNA TGTGCCAGCAGTACCAGGGGGCGCGGGTCCTACAATGAGCAGTTCTTC.

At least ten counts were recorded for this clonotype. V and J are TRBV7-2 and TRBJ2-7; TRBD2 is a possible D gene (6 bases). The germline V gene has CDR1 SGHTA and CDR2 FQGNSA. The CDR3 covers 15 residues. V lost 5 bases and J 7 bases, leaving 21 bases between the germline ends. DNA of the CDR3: TGTGCCAGCAGCCACCCCGGGACTCAATCGAGGGAGCAGTACTTC. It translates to CASSHPGTQSREQYF.

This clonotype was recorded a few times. The CDR3 DNA follows: TGCAGCGCTATCCAGGGGGGGGGTCAGCCCCAGCATTTT. It yields the protein CSAIQGGGQPQHF. This rearrangement joins TRBV29-1 to TRBJ1-5; TRBD1 aligns across 7 bases. Per the germline V gene, CDR1 is SQVTM and CDR2 is ANQGSEA. The CDR3 is 13 residues long. V lost 7 bases and J lost 6; bases outside the gene matches: 9.

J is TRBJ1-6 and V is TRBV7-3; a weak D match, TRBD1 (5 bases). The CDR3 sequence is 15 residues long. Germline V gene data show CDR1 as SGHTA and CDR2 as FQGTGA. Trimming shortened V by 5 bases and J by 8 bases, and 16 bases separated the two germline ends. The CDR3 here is CASSATGTTDSPLHF. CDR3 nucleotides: TGTGCCAGCAGCGCAACAGGCACAACCGATTCACCCCTCCACTTT.

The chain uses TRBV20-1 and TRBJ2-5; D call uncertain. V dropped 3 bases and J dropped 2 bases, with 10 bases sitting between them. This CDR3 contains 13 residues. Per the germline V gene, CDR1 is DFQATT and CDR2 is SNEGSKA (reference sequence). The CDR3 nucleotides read TGCAGTGCTAGTAGAGGAGCACAAGAGACCCAGTACTTC. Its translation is CSASRGAQETQYF.

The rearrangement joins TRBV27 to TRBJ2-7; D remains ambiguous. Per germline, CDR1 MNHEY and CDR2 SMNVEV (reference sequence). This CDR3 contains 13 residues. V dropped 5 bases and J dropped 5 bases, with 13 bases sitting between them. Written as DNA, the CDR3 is TGTGCCAGCAGTCCCGAATTTAACCACGAGCAGTACTTC. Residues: CASSPEFNHEQYF.

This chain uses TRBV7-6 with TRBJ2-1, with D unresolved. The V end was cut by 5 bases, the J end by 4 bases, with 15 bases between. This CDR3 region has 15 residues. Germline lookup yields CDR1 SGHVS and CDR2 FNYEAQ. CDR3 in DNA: TGTGCCAGCAGCCCCGACAACCCCTTTTACAATGAGCAGTTCTTC. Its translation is CASSPDNPFYNEQFF.

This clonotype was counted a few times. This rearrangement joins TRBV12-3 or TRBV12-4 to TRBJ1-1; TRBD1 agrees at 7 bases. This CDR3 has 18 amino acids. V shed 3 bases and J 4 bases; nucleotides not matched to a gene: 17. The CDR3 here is CASSFGTVRFGLSTEAFF. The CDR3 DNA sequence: TGTGCCAGCAGTTTCGGGACAGTGAGATTTGGGCTTAGCACTGAAGCTTTCTTT.

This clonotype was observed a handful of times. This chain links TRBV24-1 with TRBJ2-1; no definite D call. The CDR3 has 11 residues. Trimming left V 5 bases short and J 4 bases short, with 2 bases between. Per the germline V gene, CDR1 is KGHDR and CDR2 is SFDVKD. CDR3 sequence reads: CATSAYNEQFF. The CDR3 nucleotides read TGTGCCACCAGTGCTTACAATGAGCAGTTCTTC.

The CDR3, as DNA: TGTGCCAGCAGCCCCGGGACCGCTCCTACGGGTGAGCAGTACTTC. Amino acid sequence: CASSPGTAPTGEQYF. The chain couples TRBV7-6 to TRBJ2-7; D might be TRBD1 or TRBD2, each matching 5 bases. The germline V and J ends were trimmed by 5 bases and 7 bases, with 21 bases remaining between them. The CDR3 consists of 15 residues. Germline lookup yields CDR1 SGHVS and CDR2 FNYEAQ.

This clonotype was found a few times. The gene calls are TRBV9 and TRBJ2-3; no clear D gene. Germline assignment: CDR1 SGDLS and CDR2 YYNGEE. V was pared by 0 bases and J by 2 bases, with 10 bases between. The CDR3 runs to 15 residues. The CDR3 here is CASSVEGRYTDTQYF. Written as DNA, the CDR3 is TGTGCCAGCAGCGTAGAAGGCAGATACACAGATACGCAGTATTTT.

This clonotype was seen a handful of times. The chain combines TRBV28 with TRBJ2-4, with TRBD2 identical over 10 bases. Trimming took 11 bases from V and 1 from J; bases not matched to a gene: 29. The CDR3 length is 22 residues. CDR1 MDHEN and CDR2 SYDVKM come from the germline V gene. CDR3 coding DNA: TGTGCCTCTCAGTTCAGGAGGAGGCTAGCGGGAGAGAGGGACGATGCCAAAAACATTCAGTACTTC. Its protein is CASQFRRRLAGERDDAKNIQYF.

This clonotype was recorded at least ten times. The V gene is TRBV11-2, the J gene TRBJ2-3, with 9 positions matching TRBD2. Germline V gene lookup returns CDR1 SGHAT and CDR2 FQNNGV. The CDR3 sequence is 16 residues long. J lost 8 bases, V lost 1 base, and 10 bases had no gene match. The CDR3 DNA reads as TGTGCCAGCAGCTTAGTTGGTAGCGGGGGTAGGGGTACGCAGTATTTT. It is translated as CASSLVGSGGRGTQYF.

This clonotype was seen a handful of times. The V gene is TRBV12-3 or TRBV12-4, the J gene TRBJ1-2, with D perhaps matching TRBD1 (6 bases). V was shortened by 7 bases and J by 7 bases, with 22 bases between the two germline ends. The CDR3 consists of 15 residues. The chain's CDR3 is CASKLGGGGIRGYTF. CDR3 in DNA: TGTGCCAGCAAGTTAGGGGGAGGAGGGATCCGTGGCTACACCTTC.